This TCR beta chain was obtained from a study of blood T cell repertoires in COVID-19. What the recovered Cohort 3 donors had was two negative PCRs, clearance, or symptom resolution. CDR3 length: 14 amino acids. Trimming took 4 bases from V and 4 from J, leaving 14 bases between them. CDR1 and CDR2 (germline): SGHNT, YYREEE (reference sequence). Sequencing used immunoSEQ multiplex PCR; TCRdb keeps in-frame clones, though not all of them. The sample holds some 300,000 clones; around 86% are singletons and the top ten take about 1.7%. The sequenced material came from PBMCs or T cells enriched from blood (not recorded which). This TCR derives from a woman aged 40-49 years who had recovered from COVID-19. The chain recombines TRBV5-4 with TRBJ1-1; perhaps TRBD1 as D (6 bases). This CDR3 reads CASSGNQGSTEAFF. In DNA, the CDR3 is TGTGCCAGCAGCGGAAACCAGGGGAGCACTGAAGCTTTCTTT.